The source of this T cell receptor (beta chain) is a study of shared clonotypes between healthy human individuals. This clone occurred once. Cells designated naive CD8 were CD45RO-negative and were positively selected for CCR7, with terminally differentiated effector memory CD45RA+ cells excluded. The CDR3 length is 16 residues. V trimming: 5 bases; J trimming: 5 bases; junction bases outside the gene matches: 10. Germline CDR1 MNHEY, CDR2 SMNVEV (reference sequence). Some clones are missing from TCRdb's copy, which holds only in-frame ones; the method was immunoSEQ multiplex PCR. The sample lists millions of clones, around 93% occurring once.

The chain carries TRBV27 and TRBJ2-7, with 12 bases matching TRBD1. Sequencing input: naive CD8+ T cells from PBMCs. The clonotype originates from a young man in good health. Some clones in this sample may be carry-over from other donors' samples. CDR3 loop: CASSPLPGQGADEQYF. CDR3 nucleotide sequence: TGTGCCAGCAGTCCCCTTCCGGGACAGGGGGCCGACGAGCAGTACTTC.